This T cell receptor beta chain was obtained from a study of shared clonotypes between healthy human individuals. Germline CDR1 is MNHEY and CDR2 is SMNVEV (reference sequence). This CDR3 region has 15 residues. V lost 1 base to trimming and J lost 4 bases, with 13 bases between them. Terminally differentiated effector memory CD45RA+ cells were left out of the naive CD8 fraction, which was CD45RO-negative and positively selected for CCR7. Source study methods: Filtering of immunoSEQ junctional sequences could not match full-length read filtering. Method: immunoSEQ multiplex PCR; TCRdb's copy keeps in-frame clones and lacks some. V, J and clone size were drawn from that table, and D and trimming were deduced from the DNA. The table has about 1,900,000 clones, about 94% seen once.

V is TRBV27 and J is TRBJ1-2; tentatively, D is TRBD1 (6 bases). The sequenced sample was naive CD8+ T cells sorted from blood. The TCR sequence derives from a young man in good health. The CDR3 nucleotides read TGTGCCAGCAGTTTATTGGGGGCACCCCCCTATGGCTACACCTTC. Its translation: CASSLLGAPPYGYTF.